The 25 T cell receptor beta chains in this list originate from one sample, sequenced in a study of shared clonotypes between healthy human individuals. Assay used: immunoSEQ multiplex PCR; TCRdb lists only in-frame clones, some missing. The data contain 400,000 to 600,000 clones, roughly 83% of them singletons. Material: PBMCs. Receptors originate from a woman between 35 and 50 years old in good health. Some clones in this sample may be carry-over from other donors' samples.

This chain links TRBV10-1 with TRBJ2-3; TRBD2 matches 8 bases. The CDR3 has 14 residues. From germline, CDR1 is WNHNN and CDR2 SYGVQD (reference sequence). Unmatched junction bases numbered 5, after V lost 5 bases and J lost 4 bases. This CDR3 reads CASSFSGMADTQYF. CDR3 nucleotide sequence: TGCGCCAGCAGTTTTAGCGGGATGGCAGATACGCAGTATTTT.

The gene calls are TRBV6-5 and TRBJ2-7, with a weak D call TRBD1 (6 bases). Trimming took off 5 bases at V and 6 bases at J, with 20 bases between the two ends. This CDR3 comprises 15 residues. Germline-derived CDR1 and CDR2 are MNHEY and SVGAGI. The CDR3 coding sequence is TGTGCCAGCAGTAGGCCGACAGGTGTCTCGTCCGAGCAGTACTTC. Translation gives CASSRPTGVSSEQYF.

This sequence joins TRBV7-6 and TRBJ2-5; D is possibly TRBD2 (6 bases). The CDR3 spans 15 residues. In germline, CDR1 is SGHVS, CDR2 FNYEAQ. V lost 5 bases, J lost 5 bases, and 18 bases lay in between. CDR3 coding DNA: TGTGCCAGCAGCCCGGGGACTCCGAAGGGTGAGACCCAGTACTTC. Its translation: CASSPGTPKGETQYF.

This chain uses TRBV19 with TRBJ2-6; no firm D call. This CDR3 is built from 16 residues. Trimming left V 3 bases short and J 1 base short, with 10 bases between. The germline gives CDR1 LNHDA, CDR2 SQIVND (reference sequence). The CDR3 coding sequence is TGTGCCAGTAGTATGGGTCTAGGGTCTGGGGCCAACGTCCTGACTTTC. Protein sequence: CASSMGLGSGANVLTF.

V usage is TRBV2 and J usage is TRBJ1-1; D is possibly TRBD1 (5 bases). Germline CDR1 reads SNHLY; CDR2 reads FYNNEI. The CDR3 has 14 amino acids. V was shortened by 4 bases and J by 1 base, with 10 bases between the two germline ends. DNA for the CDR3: TGTGCCAGCAGTGTGGACATGTCGAACACTGAAGCTTTCTTT. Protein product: CASSVDMSNTEAFF. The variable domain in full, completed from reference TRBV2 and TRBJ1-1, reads EPEVTQTPSHQVTQMGQEVILRCVPISNHLYFYWYRQILGQKVEFLVSFYNNEISEKSEIFDDQFSVERPDGSNFTLKIRSTKLEDSAMYFCASSVDMSNTEAFFGQGTRLTVV.

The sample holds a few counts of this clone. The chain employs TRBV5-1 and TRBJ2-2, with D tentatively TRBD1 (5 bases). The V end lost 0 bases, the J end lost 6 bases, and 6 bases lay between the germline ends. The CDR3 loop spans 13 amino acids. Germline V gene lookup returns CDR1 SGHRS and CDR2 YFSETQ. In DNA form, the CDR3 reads TGCGCCAGCAGCTTGGCAGGGCCCGGGGAGCTGTTTTTT. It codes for CASSLAGPGELFF.

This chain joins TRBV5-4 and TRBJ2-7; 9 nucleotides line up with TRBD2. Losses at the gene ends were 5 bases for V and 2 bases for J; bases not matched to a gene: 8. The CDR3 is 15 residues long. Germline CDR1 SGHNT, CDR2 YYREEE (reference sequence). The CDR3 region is CASRKGAGGTYEQYF. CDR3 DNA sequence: TGTGCCAGCAGGAAGGGAGCGGGAGGAACCTACGAGCAGTACTTC.

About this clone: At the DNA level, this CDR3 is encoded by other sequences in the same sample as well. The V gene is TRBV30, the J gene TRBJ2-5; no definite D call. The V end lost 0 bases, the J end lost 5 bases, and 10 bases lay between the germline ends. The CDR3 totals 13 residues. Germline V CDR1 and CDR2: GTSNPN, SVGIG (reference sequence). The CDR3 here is CAWSVSLSETQYF. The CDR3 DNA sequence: TGTGCCTGGAGTGTATCCCTAAGCGAGACCCAGTACTTC.

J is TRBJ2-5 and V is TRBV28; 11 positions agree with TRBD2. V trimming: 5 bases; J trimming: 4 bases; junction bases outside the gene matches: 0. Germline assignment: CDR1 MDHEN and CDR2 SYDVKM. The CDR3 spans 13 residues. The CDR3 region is CASSGTSGETQYF. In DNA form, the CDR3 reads TGTGCCAGCAGTGGGACTAGCGGAGAGACCCAGTACTTC.

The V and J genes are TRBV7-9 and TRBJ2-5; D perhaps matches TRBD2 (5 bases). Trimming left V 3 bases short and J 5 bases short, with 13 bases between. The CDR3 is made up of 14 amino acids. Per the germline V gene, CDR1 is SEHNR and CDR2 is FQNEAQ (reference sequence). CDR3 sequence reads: CASSFEISGETQYF. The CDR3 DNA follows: TGTGCCAGCAGCTTTGAGATCTCGGGGGAGACCCAGTACTTC. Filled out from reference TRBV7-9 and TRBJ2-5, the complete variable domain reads DTGVSQNPRHKITKRGQNVTFRCDPISEHNRLYWYRQTLGQGPEFLTYFQNEAQLEKSRLLSDRFSAERPKGSFSTLEIQRTEQGDSAMYLCASSFEISGETQYFGPGTRLLVL.

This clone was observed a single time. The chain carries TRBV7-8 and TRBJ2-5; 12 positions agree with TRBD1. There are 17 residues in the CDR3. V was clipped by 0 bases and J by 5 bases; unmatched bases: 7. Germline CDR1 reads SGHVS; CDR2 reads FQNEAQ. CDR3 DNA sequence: TGTGCCAGCAGCTTAGCGGGGACAGGGGGCGAGGGGGAGACCCAGTACTTC. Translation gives CASSLAGTGGEGETQYF. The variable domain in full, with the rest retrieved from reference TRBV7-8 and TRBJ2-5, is GAGVSQSPRYKVAKRGQDVALRCDPISGHVSLFWYQQALGQGPEFLTYFQNEAQLDKSGLPSDRFFAERPEGSVSTLKIQRTQQEDSAVYLCASSLAGTGGEGETQYFGPGTRLLVL.

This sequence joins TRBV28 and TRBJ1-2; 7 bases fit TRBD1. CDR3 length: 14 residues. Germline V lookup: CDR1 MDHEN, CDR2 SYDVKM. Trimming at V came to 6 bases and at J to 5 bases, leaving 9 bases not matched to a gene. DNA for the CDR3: TGTGCCAGCAGACCAGACAGGGAGGTTTATGGCTACACCTTC. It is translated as CASRPDREVYGYTF.

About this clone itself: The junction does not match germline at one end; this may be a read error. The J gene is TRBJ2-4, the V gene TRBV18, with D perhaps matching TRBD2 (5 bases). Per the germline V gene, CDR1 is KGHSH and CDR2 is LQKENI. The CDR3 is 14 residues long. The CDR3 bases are TGTGCCAGCTCACCATCCGGGGTGGCAGAGCTGCCAGTATTT. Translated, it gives CASSPSGVAELPVF.

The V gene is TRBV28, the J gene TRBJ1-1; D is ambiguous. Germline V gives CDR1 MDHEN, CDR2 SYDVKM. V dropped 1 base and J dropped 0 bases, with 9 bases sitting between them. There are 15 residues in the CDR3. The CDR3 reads CASSLSGSMNTEAFF. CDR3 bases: TGTGCCAGCAGTTTATCGGGCAGTATGAACACTGAAGCTTTCTTT.

In DNA form, the CDR3 reads TGTGCCAGCAGCCGCGACGGGTGGGAGACCCAGTACTTC. This sequence encodes CASSRDGWETQYF. The J gene is TRBJ2-5, the V gene TRBV6-5; D not resolved. Germline assignment: CDR1 MNHEY and CDR2 SVGAGI. This CDR3 has 13 residues. Trimming stripped 6 bases from V and 5 bases from J, with 13 bases between.

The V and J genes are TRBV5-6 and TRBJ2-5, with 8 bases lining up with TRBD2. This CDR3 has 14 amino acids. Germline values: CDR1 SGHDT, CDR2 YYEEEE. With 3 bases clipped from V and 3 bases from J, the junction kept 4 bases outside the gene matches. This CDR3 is CASSSVSGKETQYF. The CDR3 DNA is TGTGCCAGCAGCTCAGTTAGCGGGAAAGAGACCCAGTACTTC.

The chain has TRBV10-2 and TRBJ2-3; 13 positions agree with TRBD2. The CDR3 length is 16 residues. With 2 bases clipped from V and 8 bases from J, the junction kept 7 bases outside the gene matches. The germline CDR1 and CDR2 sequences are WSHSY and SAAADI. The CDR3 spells CASSEGLAGAPGTQYF. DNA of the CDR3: TGCGCCAGCAGTGAGGGACTAGCGGGGGCCCCCGGTACGCAGTATTTT.

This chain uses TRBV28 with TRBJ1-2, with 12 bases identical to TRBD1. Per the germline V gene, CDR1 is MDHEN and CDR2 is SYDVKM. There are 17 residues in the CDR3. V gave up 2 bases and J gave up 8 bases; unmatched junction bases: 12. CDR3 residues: CASSLLVGTGGAQGYTF. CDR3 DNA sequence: TGTGCCAGCAGTTTACTTGTAGGGACAGGGGGCGCACAGGGCTACACCTTC.

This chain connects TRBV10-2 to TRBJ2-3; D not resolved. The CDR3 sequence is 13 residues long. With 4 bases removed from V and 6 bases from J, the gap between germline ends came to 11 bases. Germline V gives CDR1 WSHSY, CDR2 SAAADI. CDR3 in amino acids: CASSVNLRDTQYF. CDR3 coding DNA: TGCGCCAGCAGTGTAAACCTGAGGGATACGCAGTATTTT.

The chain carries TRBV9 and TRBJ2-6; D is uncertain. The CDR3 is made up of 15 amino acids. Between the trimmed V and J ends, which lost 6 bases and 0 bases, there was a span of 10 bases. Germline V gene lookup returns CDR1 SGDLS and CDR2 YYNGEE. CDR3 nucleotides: TGTGCCAGCAACCCCAGCGCCTCTGGGGCCAACGTCCTGACTTTC. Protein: CASNPSASGANVLTF.

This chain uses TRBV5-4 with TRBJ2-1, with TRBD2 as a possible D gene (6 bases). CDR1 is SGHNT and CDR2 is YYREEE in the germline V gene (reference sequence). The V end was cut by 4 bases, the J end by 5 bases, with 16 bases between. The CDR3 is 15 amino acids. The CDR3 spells CASSPPAGYNNEQFF. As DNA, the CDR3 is TGTGCCAGCAGCCCTCCTGCGGGATACAACAATGAGCAGTTCTTC.

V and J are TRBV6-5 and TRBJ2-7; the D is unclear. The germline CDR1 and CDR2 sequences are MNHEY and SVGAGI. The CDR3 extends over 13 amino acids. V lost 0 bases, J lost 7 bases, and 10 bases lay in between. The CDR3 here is CASSYSPGLEQYF. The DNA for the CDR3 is TGTGCCAGCAGTTACTCACCCGGGCTAGAGCAGTACTTC.

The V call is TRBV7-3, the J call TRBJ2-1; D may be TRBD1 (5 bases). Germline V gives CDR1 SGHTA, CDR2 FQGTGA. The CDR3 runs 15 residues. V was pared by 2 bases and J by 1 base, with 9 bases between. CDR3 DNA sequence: TGTGCCAGCAGCTTAGGTGGGGCTTCCTACAATGAGCAGTTCTTC. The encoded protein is CASSLGGASYNEQFF.

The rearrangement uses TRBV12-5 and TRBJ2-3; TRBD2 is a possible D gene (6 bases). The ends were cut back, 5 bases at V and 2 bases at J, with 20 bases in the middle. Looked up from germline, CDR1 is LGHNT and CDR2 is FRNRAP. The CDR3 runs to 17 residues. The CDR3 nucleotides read TGTGCTAGTGGTCGCTCGGGAAGCGCGGGGCTCACAGATACGCAGTATTTT. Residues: CASGRSGSAGLTDTQYF.

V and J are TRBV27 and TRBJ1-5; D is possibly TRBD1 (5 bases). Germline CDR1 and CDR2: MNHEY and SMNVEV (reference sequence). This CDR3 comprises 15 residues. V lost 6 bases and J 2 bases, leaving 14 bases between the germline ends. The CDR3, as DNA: TGTGCCAGCAGGCTGAGGGGTGCGGGCAATCAGCCCCAGCATTTT. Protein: CASRLRGAGNQPQHF.